Below, 11 T cell receptor beta chains from the same sample are listed, as sequenced in a study of CD8 T cells in ankylosing spondylitis. General study points: It appeared that ankylosing spondylitis blood was characterized by a TCR beta motif of under ten highly homologous variants.

No antigens are known for them. TCRdb recomputed calls from the 5' RACE reads with MiXCR, one row per CDR3 protein. Of fewer than 550,000 distinct CDR3 sequences listed, approximately 5.3% are singletons. Sample: blood, either unsorted or a sorted T cell fraction (not recorded which). These receptors all stem from a male donor with ankylosing spondylitis.

This clonotype has more than one count but fewer than ten. The chain uses TRBV3-1 and TRBJ2-6, with TRBD1 matching 10 bases. This CDR3 has 18 amino acids. The germline gives CDR1 LGHDT, CDR2 YNNKEL (reference sequence). The V and J ends lost 4 bases and 1 base, in that order; junction bases with no gene match: 7. CDR3 in amino acids: CASSRLDRGVSGANVLTF. As DNA, the CDR3 is TGTGCCAGCAGCCGTTTGGACAGGGGGGTATCTGGGGCCAACGTCCTGACTTTC. Based on the CDR3 plus reference TRBV3-1 and TRBJ2-6, the full variable domain is DTAVSQTPKYLVTQMGNDKSIKCEQNLGHDTMYWYKQDSKKFLKIMFSYNNKELIINETVPNRFSPKSPDKAHLNLHINSLELGDSAVYFCASSRLDRGVSGANVLTFGAGSRLTVL.

The chain employs TRBV24-1 and TRBJ2-3; 8 nucleotides agree with TRBD2. Germline V lookup: CDR1 KGHDR, CDR2 SFDVKD. CDR3 length: 13 residues. Trimming took 10 bases from V and 0 from J; bases not matched to a gene: 2. CDR3 sequence (DNA): TGTGCCACGCGGGAGGCCAGCACAGATACGCAGTATTTT. Encoded protein: CATREASTDTQYF.

This clonotype was counted many times. The CDR3 region has the DNA TGTGCCAGCAGCCCCCGACAGGGGGAGTCCTACGAGCAGTACTTC. It translates to CASSPRQGESYEQYF. The chain is built from TRBV7-2 and TRBJ2-7, with TRBD1 matching 9 bases. Unmatched junction bases numbered 6, after V lost 5 bases and J lost 1 base. The CDR3 consists of 15 residues. CDR1 is SGHTA and CDR2 is FQGNSA in the germline V gene.

This clonotype appeared many times. The chain's CDR3 is CASSLQVGTEAFF. In DNA, the CDR3 is TGCGCCAGCAGTCTCCAGGTGGGGACTGAAGCTTTCTTT. The chain links TRBV4-3 to TRBJ1-1, with unresolved D. Trimming took 6 bases from V and 5 from J, leaving 13 bases between them. This CDR3 has 13 amino acids. The germline V gene has CDR1 LGHNA and CDR2 YSLEER.

Many counts were recorded for this clonotype. This rearrangement joins TRBV7-8 to TRBJ2-7; 7 bases align to TRBD2. CDR3 length: 17 residues. Trimming at V came to 5 bases and at J to 1 base, leaving 14 bases not matched to a gene. From germline, CDR1 is SGHVS and CDR2 FQNEAQ. Here the CDR3 DNA reads TGTGCCAGCAGCCGGGGGAGGGATACAGGATTTTCCTACGAGCAGTACTTC. As protein: CASSRGRDTGFSYEQYF. The full variable domain, completed using reference TRBV7-8 and TRBJ2-7, is GAGVSQSPRYKVAKRGQDVALRCDPISGHVSLFWYQQALGQGPEFLTYFQNEAQLDKSGLPSDRFFAERPEGSVSTLKIQRTQQEDSAVYLCASSRGRDTGFSYEQYFGPGTRLTVT.

This clonotype was recorded at least ten times. The chain links TRBV5-5 to TRBJ2-5; tentative D call: TRBD2 (5 bases). This CDR3 contains 14 residues. Germline CDR1 and CDR2: SGHKS and YYEKEE (reference sequence). Trimming took off 4 bases at V and 3 bases at J, with 13 bases between the two ends. The CDR3 DNA is TGTGCCAGCAGCCGTCGGGGTCTGGAAGAGACCCAGTACTTC. Its translation is CASSRRGLEETQYF.

This clonotype was picked up many times. The rearrangement uses TRBV15 and TRBJ2-7; no definite D call. The CDR3 length is 12 residues. Germline V gene lookup returns CDR1 LNHNV and CDR2 YYDKDF (reference sequence). Trimming took 6 bases from V and 5 from J, leaving 11 bases between them. The CDR3, as DNA: TGTGCCACCAGAGATAGTAGAAACGAGCAGTACTTC. Protein product: CATRDSRNEQYF.

This clonotype was seen a few times. V gene TRBV24-1 combines with J gene TRBJ2-1, with 10 bases aligning to TRBD2. The V gene end was trimmed by 8 bases and the J gene end by 5 bases; junction bases not matched to a gene: 5. Per germline, CDR1 KGHDR and CDR2 SFDVKD. The CDR3 spans 14 residues. CDR3 coding DNA: TGTGCCACCAAATCTAGCGGGGGAAACAATGAGCAGTTCTTC. Encoded protein: CATKSSGGNNEQFF.

This clonotype was seen many times. This chain uses TRBV7-9 with TRBJ2-2; 10 nucleotides line up with TRBD1. Germline V gene lookup returns CDR1 SEHNR and CDR2 FQNEAQ (reference sequence). Trimming at V came to 7 bases and at J to 4 bases, leaving 12 bases not matched to a gene. The CDR3 contains 17 residues. The CDR3 loop reads CASTPKLDRGFTGELFF. The DNA for the CDR3 is TGTGCCAGCACCCCCAAGTTGGACAGGGGGTTCACCGGGGAGCTGTTTTTT.

This clonotype was seen repeatedly, ten times or more. The rearrangement links TRBV15 to TRBJ1-2; D not resolved. The germline CDR1 and CDR2 sequences are LNHNV and YYDKDF (reference sequence). CDR3 size: 14 residues. V was shortened by 0 bases and J by 5 bases, with 10 bases between the two germline ends. The CDR3 DNA is TGTGCCACCAGCAGAGATTATAGCAAATATGGCTACACCTTC. This gives the protein CATSRDYSKYGYTF. The full variable domain, its missing parts supplied by reference TRBV15 and TRBJ1-2, is DAMVIQNPRYQVTQFGKPVTLSCSQTLNHNVMYWYQQKSSQAPKLLFHYYDKDFNNEADTPDNFQSRRPNTSFCFLDIRSPGLGDTAMYLCATSRDYSKYGYTFGSGTRLTVV.

This clonotype was observed many times. J is TRBJ2-7 and V is TRBV28; the D gene is possibly TRBD2 (7 bases). Germline V gene sequence: CDR1 MDHEN, CDR2 SYDVKM. The CDR3 contains 16 residues. Trimming removed 7 bases at V and 1 base at J, with 20 bases between. The CDR3 protein is CASTFLGGGGSYEQYF. DNA for the CDR3: TGTGCCAGCACCTTCCTCGGGGGAGGGGGGTCCTACGAGCAGTACTTC.